This T cell receptor beta chain comes out of a study of T cell responses to AZD1222 COVID-19 vaccine. Measured with immunoSEQ multiplex PCR; TCRdb has only the in-frame clones, and not every one. This table has tens of thousands of clones, about nine tenths appearing once. The CDR3 is 15 residues long. V lost 5 bases and J lost 5; bases outside the gene matches: 9. The germline V gene encodes CDR1 MNHEY and CDR2 SMNVEV (reference sequence). J is TRBJ2-3 and V is TRBV27, with 8 bases matching TRBD2. The receptor was isolated from an adult in good health. The sample here was peripheral blood, taken on day 0 of MenACWY control vaccination. The CDR3 loop reads CASSIGTSDGDTQYF. The CDR3 DNA is TGTGCCAGCAGTATCGGGACTAGTGATGGAGATACGCAGTATTTT.